Each of the 30 T cell receptor beta chains below was sequenced from the same sample in a study of blood T cells in healthy people across ages (dated by TCRdb to 2013 to 2016). The protocol used for the library was 5' RACE. Sequencing instrument: Illumina HiSeq 2500. A second PCR of roughly 7 to 11 cycles was performed with a sample-barcoded 5' primer and a J-beta primer mix. TCRdb applied fastp at Q25 and MiXCR to the public reads, then kept only in-frame beta chains. When rows share a CDR3 protein, they turn into one entry using the most common DNA and genes. This sample has over 600,000 distinct CDR3 sequences in its table, and 35% to 50% of those were observed once. Of the sample, approximately 18% falls within the top ten clones. The sample comprised blood. The receptors were gathered from a man aged 80 or over in good health.

The chain links TRBV12-3 or TRBV12-4 to TRBJ2-1, with 9 bases fitting TRBD2. This CDR3 comprises 15 residues. The J segment lost 8 bases and the V segment lost 5 bases, leaving 10 bases of the junction unmatched. The CDR3 is CASSLISGSFDEQFF. The CDR3 DNA sequence: TGTGCCAGCAGTCTGATTAGCGGGAGTTTCGATGAGCAGTTCTTC.

This clonotype was observed once. The V and J genes are TRBV29-1 and TRBJ2-5; no reliable D call. CDR1 is SQVTM, CDR2 ANQGSEA, per germline. V lost 5 bases and J lost 2, with 12 bases in between. The CDR3 covers 13 residues. DNA for the CDR3: TGCAGCGTTCATGGGTCAGATCAAGAGACCCAGTACTTC. Amino acids: CSVHGSDQETQYF.

This sequence joins TRBV9 and TRBJ2-2; D is undetermined. The CDR3 has 13 amino acids. V was trimmed by 4 bases and J by 4 bases, leaving 8 bases between them. Germline V lookup: CDR1 SGDLS, CDR2 YYNGEE. The CDR3 reads CASSRWVTGELFF. The CDR3 DNA reads as TGTGCCAGCAGCCGCTGGGTCACCGGGGAGCTGTTTTTT.

The rearrangement uses TRBV5-1 and TRBJ2-5; maybe TRBD2 (5 bases). In germline, CDR1 is SGHRS, CDR2 YFSETQ. Between the trimmed V and J ends, which lost 4 bases and 5 bases, there was a span of 21 bases. This CDR3 contains 16 residues. The CDR3 DNA reads as TGCGCCAGCAGCCCGGGGATCTTCAGAAATCAGGAGACCCAGTACTTC. Amino acids: CASSPGIFRNQETQYF.

For this clonotype: With a much larger clone just one base away, this may be a read error. The chain is built from TRBV9 and TRBJ2-7; D gene uncertain. CDR3 length: 14 amino acids. CDR1 SGDLS and CDR2 YYNGEE come from the germline V gene. V lost 7 bases and J lost 7, with 21 bases in between. CDR3 nucleotide sequence: TGTGCCAGCGGCGGTACCAGCTCCTACAATGAGCAGTACTTC. This gives the protein CASGGTSSYNEQYF.

This chain uses TRBV3-1 with TRBJ2-3, with TRBD2 matching over 14 bases. Trimming cost V 6 bases and J 2 bases; bases outside gene matches: 7. The CDR3 consists of 17 residues. Germline lookup yields CDR1 LGHDT and CDR2 YNNKEL (reference sequence). The CDR3 here is CASRPGLAGVYTDTQYF. DNA of the CDR3: TGTGCCAGCAGGCCGGGACTAGCGGGAGTATACACAGATACGCAGTATTTT.

This chain joins TRBV27 and TRBJ2-7; 9 bases map to TRBD1. Trimming took 6 bases from V and 3 from J; bases not matched to a gene: 15. The germline V gene encodes CDR1 MNHEY and CDR2 SMNVEV (reference sequence). The CDR3 is 17 residues long. CDR3 sequence (DNA): TGTGCCAGCAGATGGGGAGCCGGGACAGGGAGTATCTACGAGCAGTACTTC. As protein: CASRWGAGTGSIYEQYF.

The chain combines TRBV20-1 with TRBJ2-5, with a possible D match to TRBD1 (5 bases). The CDR3 has 16 amino acids. Germline V gives CDR1 DFQATT, CDR2 SNEGSKA (reference sequence). V lost 6 bases and J lost 11, with 31 bases in between. The CDR3 DNA reads TGCAGTGCCAGGAATCCGACGGCAGGGTTATACAATGAGCAGTACTTC. The encoded protein is CSARNPTAGLYNEQYF.

This clonotype was seen a single time. The genes are TRBV5-1 and TRBJ1-1; D is uncertain. CDR1 is SGHRS and CDR2 is YFSETQ in the germline V gene. The CDR3 extends over 14 amino acids. V dropped 9 bases and J dropped 4 bases, with 19 bases sitting between them. CDR3 sequence (DNA): TGCGCCACCCGGGATGGGGTCGGAGGCACTGAAGCTTTCTTT. It yields the protein CATRDGVGGTEAFF.

This clonotype was counted only a few times. V usage is TRBV20-1 and J usage is TRBJ2-7; 8 bases match TRBD2. In germline, CDR1 is DFQATT, CDR2 SNEGSKA (reference sequence). This CDR3 is 13 amino acids long. J was trimmed by 4 bases and V by 0 bases; bases with no gene match: 2. DNA of the CDR3: TGCAGTGCTAGAGAAAGCGGGAGTTACGAGCAGTACTTC. Encoded protein: CSARESGSYEQYF.

This chain links TRBV5-1 with TRBJ2-1; D gene unclear. Germline-derived CDR1 and CDR2 are SGHRS and YFSETQ. The CDR3 is 13 residues long. V lost 3 bases and J lost 1, with 5 bases in between. Written as DNA, the CDR3 is TGCGCCAGCAGCTCACAGTCCTACAATGAGCAGTTCTTC. Translating gives CASSSQSYNEQFF.

The chain couples TRBV29-1 to TRBJ2-1, with TRBD1 identical over 7 bases. The germline V gene encodes CDR1 SQVTM and CDR2 ANQGSEA. After removal of 4 bases from V and 9 bases from J, the junction contained 6 bases not matched to a gene. The CDR3 is 12 amino acids. The CDR3 loop reads CSVGETGSEQFF. CDR3 bases: TGCAGCGTTGGAGAGACAGGGTCTGAGCAGTTCTTC.

V usage is TRBV30 and J usage is TRBJ1-1; D is possibly TRBD1 (5 bases). Trimming cost V 8 bases and J 1 base, with 14 bases left between them. Germline V lookup: CDR1 GTSNPN, CDR2 SVGIG (reference sequence). The CDR3 has 13 amino acids. As DNA, the CDR3 is TGTGCCGTAACGACAGTCTGGAACACTGAAGCTTTCTTT. Translated, it gives CAVTTVWNTEAFF.

The genes are TRBV20-1 and TRBJ2-7; D may be TRBD1 or TRBD2 (5 bases each). The germline gives CDR1 DFQATT, CDR2 SNEGSKA (reference sequence). The CDR3 spans 12 residues. The V gene lost 6 bases and the J gene lost 3 bases, with 12 bases spanning the gap. Written as DNA, the CDR3 is TGCAGTGCCCAACGGGGCGGCTACGAGCAGTACTTC. It translates to CSAQRGGYEQYF.

Turning to this clonotype: Sequence at one end of the junction differs from germline and may be a read error. The J gene is TRBJ2-1, the V gene TRBV24-1; 8 bases agree with TRBD2. Germline V gene data show CDR1 as KGHDR and CDR2 as SFDVKD. The CDR3 totals 19 residues. Here the CDR3 reads CAASAPTPLAVSSYNEQFF. As DNA, the CDR3 is TGTGCCGCCAGTGCCCCAACCCCACTAGCGGTGAGCTCCTACAATGAGCAGTTCTTC.

The rearrangement joins TRBV29-1 to TRBJ2-3, with D uncertain. From germline, CDR1 is SQVTM and CDR2 ANQGSEA. The CDR3 is 13 amino acids. With 4 bases removed from V and 6 bases from J, the gap between germline ends came to 14 bases. CDR3 in DNA: TGCAGCGTTGTTCAGCCCAACGAGGATACGCAGTATTTT. Translating gives CSVVQPNEDTQYF.

V usage is TRBV21-1 and J usage is TRBJ2-4; the table assigns TRBD1, which was not confirmed against the DNA. TRBV21-1 is reported as a pseudogene. The CDR3 runs to 11 residues. The CDR3 reads CASSKHQGKYF. The CDR3 region has the DNA TGTGCCAGCAGCAAACACCAGGGAAAGTACTTC.

CDR3 region: CSAQPGSGANVLTF. CDR3 bases: TGCAGTGCCCAACCGGGCTCTGGGGCCAACGTCCTGACTTTC. This chain connects TRBV20-1 to TRBJ2-6, with D uncertain. V dropped 6 bases and J dropped 0 bases, with 9 bases sitting between them. The CDR3 loop spans 14 amino acids. The germline CDR1 and CDR2 sequences are DFQATT and SNEGSKA (reference sequence).

This clonotype was picked up a small number of times. The chain is built from TRBV20-1 and TRBJ1-6; no definite D call. The CDR3 has 15 amino acids. Per germline, CDR1 DFQATT and CDR2 SNEGSKA (reference sequence). V was trimmed by 6 bases and J by 5 bases, leaving 17 bases between them. In DNA, the CDR3 is TGCAGTGCCCTTACCAGGTCTCGGGATAATTCACCCCTCCACTTT. The encoded protein is CSALTRSRDNSPLHF.

This chain connects TRBV20-1 to TRBJ2-3, with D possibly being TRBD1 (6 bases). This CDR3 contains 15 residues. V lost 2 bases, J lost 2 bases, and 14 bases lay in between. The germline V gene has CDR1 DFQATT and CDR2 SNEGSKA (reference sequence). CDR3 DNA sequence: TGCAGTGCTAGAAAAGGGGGAGCTGACACAGATACGCAGTATTTT. Amino acid sequence: CSARKGGADTDTQYF.

The chain joins TRBV7-2 to TRBJ2-1; D may be TRBD2 (5 bases). The germline V gene has CDR1 SGHTA and CDR2 FQGNSA. The CDR3 is 19 residues long. V lost 1 base, J lost 4 bases, and 23 bases lay in between. The CDR3 DNA follows: TGTGCCAGCAGCTTAGTATCTCCTAGCAGATTTGCCCAATACAATGAGCAGTTCTTC. The encoded protein is CASSLVSPSRFAQYNEQFF. The entire variable domain, with the rest obtained from reference TRBV7-2 and TRBJ2-1, is as follows: GAGVSQSPSNKVTEKGKDVELRCDPISGHTALYWYRQSLGQGLEFLIYFQGNSAPDKSGLPSDRFSAERTGGSVSTLTIQRTQQEDSAVYLCASSLVSPSRFAQYNEQFFGPGTRLTVL.

This clonotype was seen a few times. The chain links TRBV24-1 to TRBJ2-1, with D possibly matching TRBD2 (5 bases). The germline V and J ends were trimmed by 5 bases and 8 bases, with 9 bases remaining between them. CDR3 length equals 12 residues. Germline loops: CDR1 KGHDR, CDR2 SFDVKD. CDR3 region: CATSATRDEQFF. The DNA for the CDR3 is TGTGCCACCAGTGCAACTAGGGATGAGCAGTTCTTC.

The table lists this clonotype with many counts. The gene calls are TRBV20-1 and TRBJ2-7; D is uncertain. With 6 bases removed from V and 3 bases from J, the gap between germline ends came to 18 bases. Per the germline V gene, CDR1 is DFQATT and CDR2 is SNEGSKA (reference sequence). This CDR3 contains 14 residues. In nucleotides, the CDR3 is TGCAGTGCCCTCACCAATCTAGGGATCTACGAGCAGTACTTC. Translating gives CSALTNLGIYEQYF.

This chain links TRBV29-1 with TRBJ2-2; no reliable D call. Germline V gene data show CDR1 as SQVTM and CDR2 as ANQGSEA. V was shortened by 7 bases and J by 1 base, with 13 bases between the two germline ends. The CDR3 has 14 amino acids. Written as DNA, the CDR3 is TGCAGCGCAGGAAATACTGGGAACACCGGGGAGCTGTTTTTT. This encodes CSAGNTGNTGELFF.

This clonotype was detected only a few times. The chain couples TRBV20-1 to TRBJ1-5; 9 positions match TRBD1. V shed 3 bases, J shed 7 bases, and the junction held 10 bases outside the gene matches. Germline V gives CDR1 DFQATT, CDR2 SNEGSKA (reference sequence). This CDR3 region has 15 residues. The CDR3 coding sequence is TGCAGTGCTAGGCCGGGACAGGGTGTCGGGCAGCCCCAGCATTTT. Protein: CSARPGQGVGQPQHF.

This clonotype has just a few counts. The genes are TRBV28 and TRBJ2-7; D may be TRBD2 (6 bases). From germline, CDR1 is MDHEN and CDR2 SYDVKM. With 7 bases removed from V and 4 bases from J, the gap between germline ends came to 14 bases. This CDR3 comprises 13 residues. DNA for the CDR3: TGTGCCAGCATTGGGGACTCCGGTTACGAGCAGTACTTC. Its protein is CASIGDSGYEQYF.

The V gene is TRBV21-1, the J gene TRBJ2-3; the DNA was not compared with TRBD2, the D call given in the table. TRBV21-1 corresponds to a pseudogene. This CDR3 comprises 14 residues. CDR3: CASRLGTSGDTQYF. CDR3 nucleotides: TGTGCCAGCAGACTTGGGACTAGCGGCGATACGCAGTATTTT.

The chain recombines TRBV5-1 with TRBJ2-2; D gene unclear. CDR3 length equals 15 residues. The V end was cut by 0 bases, the J end by 3 bases, with 9 bases between. CDR1 is SGHRS, CDR2 YFSETQ, per germline. The CDR3 DNA reads TGCGCCAGCAGCTTGGAATCTCTATACACCGGGGAGCTGTTTTTT. Translating it yields CASSLESLYTGELFF.

V and J are TRBV4-2 and TRBJ1-2, with 9 bases matching TRBD1. The CDR3 is 15 residues long. Germline-derived CDR1 and CDR2 are LGHNA and YNFKEQ. After removal of 0 bases from V and 3 bases from J, the junction contained 2 bases not matched to a gene. The CDR3 loop is CASSQDHRGHYGYTF. The CDR3 region has the DNA TGTGCCAGCAGCCAAGATCACAGGGGGCACTATGGCTACACCTTC.

The rearrangement links TRBV10-3 to TRBJ1-6; tentatively, D is TRBD1 (6 bases). Trimming stripped 3 bases from V and 7 bases from J, with 13 bases between. This CDR3 contains 15 residues. Germline lookup yields CDR1 ENHRY and CDR2 SYGVKD. The CDR3 region has the DNA TGTGCCATCAGTGAATCGGGGGCAGCCAATTCACCCCTCCACTTT. Protein sequence: CAISESGAANSPLHF.